One sample yielded the 17 T cell receptor beta chains listed below, sequenced in a study of read filtering for tumor transcriptome and immune sequencing (dated by TCRdb to the early 2020s). The sample was run on an Illumina HiSeq 4000. TCR libraries were built from approximately 400 ng RNA with the Immunoverse kit, using molecular barcoded adaptors covering alpha/delta and beta/gamma chains. The public reads were reanalyzed by TCRdb: fastp trimming at Q25, MiXCR alignment, in-frame beta chains only. Rows are unified per CDR3 protein, each entry keeping the most common DNA and genes. This sample holds over 45,000 distinct CDR3 sequences; around 21% were observed only once. The ten largest clones capture less than 45% of the sample. The sequencing input was a population of CD138-negative cells sorted from bone marrow. The cell subset or site label, as the study defines it: bone marrow mononuclear cells depleted of CD138+ plasma/myeloma cells by negative magnetic selection. Source of these receptors: a donor aged 40 or over with multiple myeloma.

This clonotype was counted many times. V and J are TRBV5-1 and TRBJ2-1; 9 bases fit TRBD1. This CDR3 comprises 19 residues. With V trimmed by 1 base and J by 3 bases, 14 bases remained unmatched. CDR1 is SGHRS, CDR2 YFSETQ, per germline. The DNA for the CDR3 is TGCGCCAGCAGCTTGCCCGGGACAGGGAATATTAGGGGCTACAATGAGCAGTTCTTC. Translation gives CASSLPGTGNIRGYNEQFF. Full variable domain (outside the CDR3, taken from reference TRBV5-1 and TRBJ2-1): KAGVTQTPRYLIKTRGQQVTLSCSPISGHRSVSWYQQTPGQGLQFLFEYFSETQRNKGNFPGRFSGRQFSNSRSEMNVSTLELGDSALYLCASSLPGTGNIRGYNEQFFGPGTRLTVL.

This clonotype was seen repeatedly, ten times or more. The chain employs TRBV11-3 and TRBJ2-1, with TRBD1 matching 10 bases. The CDR3 is 17 residues long. J was trimmed by 7 bases and V by 5 bases; bases with no gene match: 14. Per the germline V gene, CDR1 is SGHNT and CDR2 is YENEEA. In DNA, the CDR3 is TGTGCCAGCAGCCTTCTCACCAGACAGGGGGCCCGGAATGAGCAGTTCTTC. Residues: CASSLLTRQGARNEQFF.

About this clonotype: A read error may account for a junction end that differs from germline. The CDR3 sequence is CARSSLSGQGRNEQFF. Written as DNA, the CDR3 is TGTGCCAGAAGTTCCCTCTCAGGACAGGGGAGGAATGAGCAGTTCTTC. V is TRBV28 and J is TRBJ2-1; the match to TRBD1 covers 9 bases. In germline, CDR1 is MDHEN, CDR2 SYDVKM. The CDR3 is 16 residues long.

This clonotype occurred many times. The rearrangement uses TRBV18 and TRBJ1-2; tentatively, D is TRBD1 (6 bases). The CDR3 is 14 residues long. Trimming pared 2 bases from V and 2 bases from J, leaving 9 bases between. Looked up from germline, CDR1 is KGHSH and CDR2 is LQKENI. The CDR3 sequence is CASSPKDRNYGYTF. The CDR3 region has the DNA TGTGCCAGCTCACCAAAGGACAGAAACTATGGCTACACCTTC.

This clonotype appeared a few times. The CDR3 coding sequence is TGCAGTGCTAGAGATGGGACAGGGTTAAACACCGGGGAGCTGTTTTTT. Protein product: CSARDGTGLNTGELFF. This chain joins TRBV20-1 and TRBJ2-2; 9 bases are a match to TRBD1. CDR3 length: 16 residues. With V trimmed by 0 bases and J by 2 bases, 4 bases remained unmatched. Germline CDR1 and CDR2: DFQATT and SNEGSKA (reference sequence).

Of note for this clonotype: A much larger clone sits a single nucleotide away, making a read error possible. The chain recombines TRBV12-3 or TRBV12-4 with TRBJ1-1, with D uncertain. The CDR3 sequence is 12 residues long. The CDR3, as DNA: TGTGCCGGCAGTTTTAGAGGACCGATAGCTTTCTTT. Translating gives CAGSFRGPIAFF.

The rearrangement links TRBV7-2 to TRBJ2-5, with TRBD1 matching over 11 bases. CDR1 is SGHTA, CDR2 FQGNSA, per germline. V shed 5 bases, J shed 4 bases, and the junction held 6 bases outside the gene matches. There are 15 residues in the CDR3. DNA for the CDR3: TGTGCCAGCAGCCCGGACAGGGGGCGCAGAGAGACCCAGTACTTC. It encodes CASSPDRGRRETQYF.

The chain is built from TRBV4-1 and TRBJ2-7; D gene ambiguous. This CDR3 contains 16 residues. Trimming shortened V by 0 bases and J by 3 bases, and 15 bases separated the two germline ends. CDR1 is MGHRA, CDR2 YSYEKL, per germline. CDR3 in amino acids: CASSQDRGQAFYEQYF. The CDR3 nucleotides read TGCGCCAGCAGCCAAGATCGTGGGCAGGCTTTCTACGAGCAGTACTTC.

Remarks on this clonotype: One base away lies a much larger clone, so this may be a sequencing read error. The V and J genes are TRBV4-2 and TRBJ2-1; 8 bases are shared with TRBD1. The V segment lost 0 bases and the J segment 7 bases; nucleotides outside the gene matches: 8. Germline CDR1 and CDR2: LGHNA and YNFKEQ. The CDR3 is 16 amino acids. The CDR3 region has the DNA TGTGCCAGCAGCCAAGATGAGCAGGGGGCTAGGAATGAGCAGTTCTTC. Its translation is CASSQDEQGARNEQFF.

The table lists this clonotype with a few counts. The gene calls are TRBV2 and TRBJ2-1, with D maybe TRBD2 (5 bases). Trimming took off 6 bases at V and 10 bases at J, with 10 bases between the two ends. The CDR3 extends over 11 amino acids. The germline gives CDR1 SNHLY, CDR2 FYNNEI. The CDR3 spells CASRLAREQFF. CDR3 bases: TGTGCCAGCAGGCTAGCAAGGGAGCAGTTCTTC.

This clonotype was seen more than once but under ten times. The chain carries TRBV28 and TRBJ2-3; D perhaps matches TRBD2 (6 bases). The CDR3 sequence is 16 residues long. V shed 3 bases and J shed 2 bases, with 15 bases lying between them. Germline V gene sequence: CDR1 MDHEN, CDR2 SYDVKM. CDR3 in amino acids: CASSFRPLAPTDTQYF. The CDR3 DNA follows: TGTGCCAGCAGTTTCCGTCCCCTAGCGCCCACAGATACGCAGTATTTT.

Of note for this clonotype: A read error is likely here: a far larger clone is one base away. The rearrangement joins TRBV5-1 to TRBJ1-4; no definite D call. The last part of the DNA fits TRBJ2-3 better; the J call may be wrong. Germline V CDR1 and CDR2: SGHRS, YFSETQ. The CDR3 loop spans 15 amino acids. CDR3 DNA sequence: TGCGCCAGCAGCTTGGCGCTAGATTTTACAGTTACGCAGTATTTT. Its protein product is CASSLALDFTVTQYF.

This clonotype has a count of ten or more. The chain is built from TRBV7-2 and TRBJ2-7; 12 bases line up with TRBD2. The ends lost 4 bases at V and 4 bases at J; junction bases unmatched: 8. CDR1 is SGHTA and CDR2 is FQGNSA in the germline V gene. The CDR3 runs to 16 residues. This CDR3 reads CASSSTLLAGGYEQYF. CDR3 in DNA: TGTGCCAGCAGCTCCACCCTACTAGCGGGAGGATACGAGCAGTACTTC.

The chain couples TRBV28 to TRBJ1-6; 9 bases line up with TRBD1. J lost 7 bases, V lost 6 bases, and 10 bases had no gene match. CDR3 length: 16 amino acids. Looked up from germline, CDR1 is MDHEN and CDR2 is SYDVKM. CDR3 nucleotides: TGTGCCAGCAGAGCCTTTCCGGGACAGGGAAATTCACCCCTCCACTTT. It codes for CASRAFPGQGNSPLHF.

A remark on this clonotype: A read error is possible here, since a much larger clone lies one base away. The V call is TRBV19, the J call TRBJ2-1, with unresolved D. Trimming pared 3 bases from V and 12 bases from J, leaving 21 bases between. Germline V gene lookup returns CDR1 LNHDA and CDR2 SQIVND (reference sequence). The CDR3 runs to 15 residues. The CDR3: CASSILATVPDGQFF. The CDR3 bases are TGTGCCAGTAGTATTTTAGCCACGGTACCCGATGGGCAGTTCTTC.

Ten or more counts support this clonotype. The junction shows a germline mismatch at one end, possibly a read error. CDR3 in DNA: TGTGCCACCAGCAGAGATACCGGGACCCGAGACCGGTACTTT. This translates into CATSRDTGTRDRYF. The V gene is TRBV15, the J gene TRBJ2-7; D tentatively reads TRBD1 or TRBD2 (5 bases each). Germline V gives CDR1 LNHNV, CDR2 YYDKDF (reference sequence). CDR3 size: 14 residues.

Ten or more counts support this clonotype. The CDR3 reads CASSVPRWPRYEQYF. CDR3 nucleotide sequence: TGTGCCAGCAGTGTTCCCAGGTGGCCCCGCTACGAGCAGTACTTC. This chain connects TRBV28 to TRBJ2-7, with D uncertain. Germline V gene data show CDR1 as MDHEN and CDR2 as SYDVKM. V was cut by 5 bases and J by 3 bases, with 17 bases left in between. CDR3 size: 15 residues.